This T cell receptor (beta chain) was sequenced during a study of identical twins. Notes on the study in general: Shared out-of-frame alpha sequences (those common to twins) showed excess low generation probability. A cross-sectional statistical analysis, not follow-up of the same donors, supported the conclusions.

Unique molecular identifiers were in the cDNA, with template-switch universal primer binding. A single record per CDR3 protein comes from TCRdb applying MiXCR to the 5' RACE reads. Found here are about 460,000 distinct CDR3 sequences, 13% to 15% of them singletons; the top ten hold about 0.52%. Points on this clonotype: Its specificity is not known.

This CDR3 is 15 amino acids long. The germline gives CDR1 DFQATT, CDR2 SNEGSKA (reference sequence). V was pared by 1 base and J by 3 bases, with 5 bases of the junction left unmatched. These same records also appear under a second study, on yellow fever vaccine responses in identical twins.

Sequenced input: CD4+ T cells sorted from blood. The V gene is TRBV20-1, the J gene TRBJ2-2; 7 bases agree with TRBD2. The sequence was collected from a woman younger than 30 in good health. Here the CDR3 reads CSARVAGGYTGELFF. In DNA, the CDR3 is TGCAGTGCTAGAGTAGCCGGGGGGTACACCGGGGAGCTGTTTTTT.